These 12 T cell receptor beta chains share one sample of origin, sequenced in a study of blood T cell repertoires in COVID-19. The method was immunoSEQ multiplex PCR; TCRdb's version includes in-frame clones alone and lacks a portion of them. The repertoire holds 350,000 to 450,000 clones, with 80% to 90% as singletons. Sequencing was done on a sample of peripheral blood. Receptor source: a woman aged 60 to 75 with COVID-19, enrolled during active disease.

The J gene is TRBJ1-1, the V gene TRBV2; the D is unclear. Deletions cut 6 bases from V and 0 bases from J, with 8 bases between. Germline CDR1 is SNHLY and CDR2 is FYNNEI. The CDR3 sequence is 13 residues long. The CDR3: CASRAQLNTEAFF. In DNA, the CDR3 is TGTGCCAGCAGGGCACAATTGAACACTGAAGCTTTCTTT.

This clone was seen just once. The chain employs TRBV6-5 and TRBJ1-2; 9 bases map to TRBD1. The CDR3 is made up of 15 amino acids. With V trimmed by 5 bases and J by 3 bases, 7 bases remained unmatched. Germline V gene lookup returns CDR1 MNHEY and CDR2 SVGAGI. CDR3 residues: CASSPPGQGDYGYTF. In DNA, the CDR3 is TGTGCCAGCAGTCCACCGGGACAGGGCGACTATGGCTACACCTTC.

In this sample, this clone turned up once. This rearrangement joins TRBV9 to TRBJ2-1, with 7 bases matching TRBD2. Losses at the gene ends were 4 bases for V and 3 bases for J; bases not matched to a gene: 10. The CDR3 has 16 residues. The germline V gene has CDR1 SGDLS and CDR2 YYNGEE. CDR3 sequence reads: CASSPRGAGSYNEQFF. The CDR3 region has the DNA TGTGCCAGCAGCCCAAGGGGAGCGGGGAGCTACAATGAGCAGTTCTTC. Combining the CDR3 with reference TRBV9 and TRBJ2-1 gives the whole variable domain DSGVTQTPKHLITATGQRVTLRCSPRSGDLSVYWYQQSLDQGLQFLIQYYNGEERAKGNILERFSAQQFPDLHSELNLSSLELGDSALYFCASSPRGAGSYNEQFFGPGTRLTVL.

The genes are TRBV28 and TRBJ2-7; 7 positions match TRBD1. This CDR3 contains 15 residues. V lost 3 bases, J lost 1 base, and 6 bases stayed unmatched. The V gene's germline CDR1 is MDHEN and CDR2 SYDVKM. CDR3 residues: CASSLYRGSSYEQYF. For the CDR3, the DNA is TGTGCCAGCAGTTTGTACAGGGGAAGTTCCTACGAGCAGTACTTC.

V is TRBV4-2 and J is TRBJ2-3; 8 bases agree with TRBD2. V lost 0 bases and J lost 1; bases outside the gene matches: 3. The CDR3 runs 16 residues. The germline CDR1 and CDR2 sequences are LGHNA and YNFKEQ. This CDR3 reads CASSQEGTRGTDTQYF. CDR3 in DNA: TGTGCCAGCAGCCAAGAGGGGACTAGGGGCACAGATACGCAGTATTTT.

This chain links TRBV19 with TRBJ1-6; 8 bases line up with TRBD1. The germline gives CDR1 LNHDA, CDR2 SQIVND (reference sequence). The V and J ends lost 4 bases and 7 bases, in that order; junction bases with no gene match: 9. This CDR3 comprises 16 residues. For the CDR3, the DNA is TGTGCCAGTAGTACCTCCTCCGGGACAGGCAATTCACCCCTCCACTTT. Its translation: CASSTSSGTGNSPLHF. The full variable domain, in which reference TRBV19 and TRBJ1-6 provide the parts outside the CDR3, is DGGITQSPKYLFRKEGQNVTLSCEQNLNHDAMYWYRQDPGQGLRLIYYSQIVNDFQKGDIAEGYSVSREKKESFPLTVTSAQKNPTAFYLCASSTSSGTGNSPLHFGNGTRLTVT.

J is TRBJ2-5 and V is TRBV28; a possible D gene is TRBD2 (6 bases). Trimming stripped 6 bases from V and 2 bases from J, with 16 bases between. The germline V gene encodes CDR1 MDHEN and CDR2 SYDVKM. The CDR3 covers 15 residues. CDR3 in amino acids: CASSHYQGLQETQYF. The CDR3 nucleotides are TGTGCCAGCAGCCACTATCAGGGACTTCAAGAGACCCAGTACTTC.

CDR3 in amino acids: CASSERGTDTQYF. The CDR3 DNA is TGTGCCAGCAGTGAGCGCGGCACAGATACGCAGTATTTT. This chain connects TRBV6-4 to TRBJ2-3; D ambiguous. Deletions cut 3 bases from V and 1 base from J, with 5 bases between. Germline CDR1 reads MRHNA; CDR2 reads SNTAGT. The CDR3 spans 13 residues.

The rearrangement uses TRBV29-1 and TRBJ2-7; possible D gene TRBD1, 6 bases. The CDR3 spans 14 residues. Per the germline V gene, CDR1 is SQVTM and CDR2 is ANQGSEA. V gave up 1 base and J gave up 5 bases, with 15 bases separating them. The CDR3 DNA sequence: TGCAGCGTTGAAGGCACAGGGAGAATCCACGAGCAGTACTTC. Protein product: CSVEGTGRIHEQYF.

The rearrangement uses TRBV14 and TRBJ1-1, with 8 bases that match TRBD1. The CDR3 has 15 residues. V dropped 2 bases and J dropped 3; count of bases not matched to a gene: 5. The V gene's germline CDR1 is SGHDN and CDR2 FVKESK. CDR3 residues: CASSQRQGRYTEAFF. The CDR3 nucleotides read TGTGCCAGCAGCCAAAGACAGGGGCGGTACACTGAAGCTTTCTTT.

V is TRBV19 and J is TRBJ1-4, with 7 positions matching TRBD1. This CDR3 is 16 amino acids long. Germline CDR1 is LNHDA and CDR2 is SQIVND (reference sequence). Germline trimming cut 5 bases from V and 8 bases from J; bases unmatched to any gene: 14. The CDR3 nucleotides read TGTGCCAGTAGTCTGGGACAGACCCCTGTGGGGGAAAAACTGTTTTTT. Translation: CASSLGQTPVGEKLFF.

The rearrangement uses TRBV19 and TRBJ2-5; D not certain. This CDR3 has 15 amino acids. V was trimmed by 11 bases and J by 2 bases, leaving 21 bases between them. Germline V CDR1 and CDR2: LNHDA, SQIVND (reference sequence). CDR3 residues: CASSSVGTGQETQYF. CDR3 bases: TGTGCCTCCAGTAGTGTCGGAACCGGGCAAGAGACCCAGTACTTC. Filled out from reference TRBV19 and TRBJ2-5, the complete variable domain reads DGGITQSPKYLFRKEGQNVTLSCEQNLNHDAMYWYRQDPGQGLRLIYYSQIVNDFQKGDIAEGYSVSREKKESFPLTVTSAQKNPTAFYLCASSSVGTGQETQYFGPGTRLLVL.